These 8 T cell receptor beta chains came from one sample sequenced in a study of blood T cell repertoires in COVID-19. Sequencing was performed with immunoSEQ multiplex PCR; in TCRdb, only in-frame clones are kept and a portion is missing. The sample records 250,000 or so clones, roughly 84% being singletons. Sequencing was carried out using PBMCs or T cells enriched from blood (not recorded which). The receptors were sampled from a woman aged 45-59 years who had been exposed to COVID-19.

In its sample, this clone was seen once. The CDR3 DNA sequence: TGCGCCAGCAGCTTGGTCACCCCAGAAACCTCCTACGAGCAGTACTTC. Translating it yields CASSLVTPETSYEQYF. V is TRBV5-1 and J is TRBJ2-7; D not certain. The germline V gene has CDR1 SGHRS and CDR2 YFSETQ. The CDR3 loop spans 16 amino acids. The ends were cut back, 0 bases at V and 0 bases at J, with 13 bases in the middle.

The chain employs TRBV27 and TRBJ1-1, with 8 bases identical to TRBD1. V lost 5 bases and J lost 3; bases outside the gene matches: 20. The CDR3 contains 19 residues. Germline V gives CDR1 MNHEY, CDR2 SMNVEV (reference sequence). CDR3 sequence reads: CASSLYPPWTGSSYTEAFF. The CDR3 bases are TGTGCCAGCAGTCTCTACCCGCCCTGGACAGGGAGCTCGTACACTGAAGCTTTCTTT.

The chain combines TRBV5-1 with TRBJ2-1; D uncertain. The length of the CDR3 is 15 residues. Per germline, CDR1 SGHRS and CDR2 YFSETQ. V lost 5 bases, J lost 0 bases, and 12 bases lay in between. CDR3 sequence reads: CASRSRGSSYNEQFF. For the CDR3, the DNA is TGCGCCAGCAGGTCCCGAGGTAGCTCCTACAATGAGCAGTTCTTC. The full variable domain, in which reference TRBV5-1 and TRBJ2-1 provide the parts outside the CDR3, is KAGVTQTPRYLIKTRGQQVTLSCSPISGHRSVSWYQQTPGQGLQFLFEYFSETQRNKGNFPGRFSGRQFSNSRSEMNVSTLELGDSALYLCASRSRGSSYNEQFFGPGTRLTVL.

V and J are TRBV5-5 and TRBJ1-1; TRBD1 aligns across 7 bases. Trimming cost V 3 bases and J 1 base; bases outside gene matches: 6. The germline gives CDR1 SGHKS, CDR2 YYEKEE (reference sequence). The CDR3 consists of 15 residues. Here the CDR3 reads CASSSSRQGNTEAFF. As DNA, the CDR3 is TGTGCCAGCAGCTCTTCGAGACAGGGGAACACTGAAGCTTTCTTT. Full variable domain (remainder filled in from reference TRBV5-5 and TRBJ1-1): DAGVTQSPTHLIKTRGQQVTLRCSPISGHKSVSWYQQVLGQGPQFIFQYYEKEERGRGNFPDRFSARQFPNYSSELNVNALLLGDSALYLCASSSSRQGNTEAFFGQGTRLTVV.

The gene calls are TRBV5-1 and TRBJ1-4; D is undetermined. V was clipped by 0 bases and J by 0 bases, with 6 bases between them. The CDR3 is 15 residues long. Looked up from germline, CDR1 is SGHRS and CDR2 is YFSETQ. This chain's CDR3 is CASSLGSSTNEKLFF. The CDR3 nucleotides are TGCGCCAGCAGCTTGGGAAGCTCAACTAATGAAAAACTGTTTTTT.

This clone was detected a few times. The V gene is TRBV2, the J gene TRBJ2-2, with D uncertain. From germline, CDR1 is SNHLY and CDR2 FYNNEI. Trimming left V 6 bases short and J 1 base short, with 6 bases between. The CDR3 runs to 13 residues. The CDR3 is CASSLRNTGELFF. In DNA, the CDR3 is TGTGCCAGCAGCCTTAGGAACACCGGGGAGCTGTTTTTT.

The V gene is TRBV10-2, the J gene TRBJ2-1, with 10 bases matching TRBD1. The CDR3 sequence is 15 residues long. J lost 3 bases, V lost 4 bases, and 3 bases had no gene match. The germline gives CDR1 WSHSY, CDR2 SAAADI. CDR3 residues: CASSGGTGDYNEQFF. The CDR3 DNA reads as TGCGCCAGCAGTGGCGGGACAGGGGACTACAATGAGCAGTTCTTC.

V is TRBV6-1 and J is TRBJ1-1, with D unresolved. Trimming took off 2 bases at V and 1 base at J, with 14 bases between the two ends. The CDR3 is 16 amino acids. Germline CDR1 and CDR2: MNHNS and SASEGT. The CDR3 region is CASSEYDGRRNTEAFF. The CDR3 DNA sequence: TGTGCCAGCAGTGAATACGATGGGAGGCGGAACACTGAAGCTTTCTTT.